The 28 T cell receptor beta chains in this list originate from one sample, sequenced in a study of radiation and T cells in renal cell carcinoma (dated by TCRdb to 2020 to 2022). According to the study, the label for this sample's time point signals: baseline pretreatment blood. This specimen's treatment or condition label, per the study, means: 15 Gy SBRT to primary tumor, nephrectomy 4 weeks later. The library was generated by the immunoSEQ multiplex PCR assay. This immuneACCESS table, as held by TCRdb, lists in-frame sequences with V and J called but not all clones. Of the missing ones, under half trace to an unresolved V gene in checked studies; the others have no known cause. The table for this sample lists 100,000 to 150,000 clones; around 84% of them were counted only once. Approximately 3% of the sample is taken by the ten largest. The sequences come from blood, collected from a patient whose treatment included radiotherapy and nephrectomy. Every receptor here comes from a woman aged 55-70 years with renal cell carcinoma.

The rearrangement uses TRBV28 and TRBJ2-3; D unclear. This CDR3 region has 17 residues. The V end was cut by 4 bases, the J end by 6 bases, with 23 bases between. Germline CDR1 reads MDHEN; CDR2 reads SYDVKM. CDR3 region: CASSSPRDPERQDTQYF. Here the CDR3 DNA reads TGTGCCAGCAGTTCGCCCCGTGACCCGGAACGTCAGGATACGCAGTATTTT.

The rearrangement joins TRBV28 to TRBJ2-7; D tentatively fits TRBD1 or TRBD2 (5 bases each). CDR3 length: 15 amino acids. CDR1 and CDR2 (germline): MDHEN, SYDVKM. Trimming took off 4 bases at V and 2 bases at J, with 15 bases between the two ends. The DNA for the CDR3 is TGTGCCAGCAGTTCACTGGGGGAGTCAACCTACGAGCAGTACTTC. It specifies CASSSLGESTYEQYF.

CDR3 residues: CASRQGVGETQYF. The CDR3, as DNA: TGTGCCAGCAGACAGGGGGTGGGAGAGACCCAGTACTTC. The chain employs TRBV2 and TRBJ2-5; TRBD1 aligns across 8 bases. The CDR3 spans 13 residues. Germline CDR1 is SNHLY and CDR2 is FYNNEI. V lost 6 bases to trimming and J lost 4 bases; unmatched junction nucleotides: 4.

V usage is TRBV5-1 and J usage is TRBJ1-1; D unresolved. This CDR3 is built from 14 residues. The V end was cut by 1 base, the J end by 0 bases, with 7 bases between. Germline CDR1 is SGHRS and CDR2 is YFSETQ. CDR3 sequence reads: CASSLHSMNTEAFF. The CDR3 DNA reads TGCGCCAGCAGCTTGCACAGTATGAACACTGAAGCTTTCTTT. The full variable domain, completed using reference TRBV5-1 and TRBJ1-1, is KAGVTQTPRYLIKTRGQQVTLSCSPISGHRSVSWYQQTPGQGLQFLFEYFSETQRNKGNFPGRFSGRQFSNSRSEMNVSTLELGDSALYLCASSLHSMNTEAFFGQGTRLTVV.

DNA for the CDR3: TGTGCCAGCAGCTTATACAGGGGAGGAAACTACGAGCAGTACTTC. Translating it yields CASSLYRGGNYEQYF. The genes are TRBV5-6 and TRBJ2-7, with TRBD1 as a possible D gene (7 bases). Germline V lookup: CDR1 SGHDT, CDR2 YYEEEE. V gave up 2 bases and J gave up 3 bases, with 15 bases separating them. The CDR3 totals 15 residues.

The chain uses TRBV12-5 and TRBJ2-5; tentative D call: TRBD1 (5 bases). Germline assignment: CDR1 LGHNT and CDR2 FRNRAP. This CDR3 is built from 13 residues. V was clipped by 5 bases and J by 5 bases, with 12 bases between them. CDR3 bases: TGTGCTAGTGGTCCAGGGCTAACGGAGACCCAGTACTTC. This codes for CASGPGLTETQYF.

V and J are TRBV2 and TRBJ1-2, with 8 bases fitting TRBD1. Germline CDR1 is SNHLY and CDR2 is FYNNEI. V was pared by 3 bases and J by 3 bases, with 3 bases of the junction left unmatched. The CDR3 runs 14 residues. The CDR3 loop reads CASSDTGGYYGYTF. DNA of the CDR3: TGTGCCAGCAGTGACACAGGGGGATACTATGGCTACACCTTC.

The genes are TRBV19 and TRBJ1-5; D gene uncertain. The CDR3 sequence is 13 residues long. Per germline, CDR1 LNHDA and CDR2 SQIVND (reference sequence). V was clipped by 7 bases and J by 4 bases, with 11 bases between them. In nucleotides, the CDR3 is TGTGCCAGTACGGCCCTACCTAATCAGCCCCAGCATTTT. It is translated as CASTALPNQPQHF.

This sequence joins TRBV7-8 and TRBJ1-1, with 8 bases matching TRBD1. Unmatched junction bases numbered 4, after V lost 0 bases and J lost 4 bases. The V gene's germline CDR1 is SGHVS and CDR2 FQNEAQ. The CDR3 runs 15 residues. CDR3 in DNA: TGTGCCAGCAGCTTAGCGCAGGGGGCTGGCACTGAAGCTTTCTTT. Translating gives CASSLAQGAGTEAFF.

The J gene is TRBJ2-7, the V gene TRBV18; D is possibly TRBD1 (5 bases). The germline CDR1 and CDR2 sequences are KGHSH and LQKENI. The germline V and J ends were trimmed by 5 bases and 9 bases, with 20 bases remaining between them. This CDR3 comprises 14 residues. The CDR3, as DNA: TGTGCCAGCTCAGATGACAGCCGGAATTTACGGCAGTACTTC. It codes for CASSDDSRNLRQYF.

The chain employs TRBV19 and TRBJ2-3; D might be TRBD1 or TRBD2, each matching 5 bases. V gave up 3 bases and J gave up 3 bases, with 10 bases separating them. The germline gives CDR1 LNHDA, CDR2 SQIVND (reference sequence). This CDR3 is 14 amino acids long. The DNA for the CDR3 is TGTGCCAGTAGTATCGAAGGGGAGACAGATACGCAGTATTTT. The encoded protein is CASSIEGETDTQYF. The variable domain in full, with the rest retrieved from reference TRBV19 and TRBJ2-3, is DGGITQSPKYLFRKEGQNVTLSCEQNLNHDAMYWYRQDPGQGLRLIYYSQIVNDFQKGDIAEGYSVSREKKESFPLTVTSAQKNPTAFYLCASSIEGETDTQYFGPGTRLTVL.

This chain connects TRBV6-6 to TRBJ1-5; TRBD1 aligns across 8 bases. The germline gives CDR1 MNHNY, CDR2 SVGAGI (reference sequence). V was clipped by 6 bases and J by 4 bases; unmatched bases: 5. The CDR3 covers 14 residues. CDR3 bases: TGTGCCAGCAGCTTTGGACAGGGAAATCAGCCCCAGCATTTT. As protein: CASSFGQGNQPQHF.

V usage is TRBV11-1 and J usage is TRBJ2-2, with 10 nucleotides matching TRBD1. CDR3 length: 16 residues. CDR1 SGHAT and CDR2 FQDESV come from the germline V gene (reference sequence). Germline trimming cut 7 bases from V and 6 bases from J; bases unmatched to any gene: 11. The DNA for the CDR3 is TGTGCCAGCACCCCAGGGGGACAGGGGTACCCCGGGGAGCTGTTTTTT. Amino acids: CASTPGGQGYPGELFF. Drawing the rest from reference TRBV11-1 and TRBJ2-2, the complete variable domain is EAEVAQSPRYKITEKSQAVAFWCDPISGHATLYWYRQILGQGPELLVQFQDESVVDDSQLPKDRFSAERLKGVDSTLKIQPAELGDSAMYLCASTPGGQGYPGELFFGEGSRLTVL.

In DNA form, the CDR3 reads TGCGCCAGCAGCTTCCCGGATGCGCGGGAGACCCAGTACTTC. It codes for CASSFPDARETQYF. The chain employs TRBV5-1 and TRBJ2-5; D unresolved. V lost 2 bases to trimming and J lost 5 bases, with 13 bases between them. CDR3 size: 14 residues. Germline V lookup: CDR1 SGHRS, CDR2 YFSETQ.

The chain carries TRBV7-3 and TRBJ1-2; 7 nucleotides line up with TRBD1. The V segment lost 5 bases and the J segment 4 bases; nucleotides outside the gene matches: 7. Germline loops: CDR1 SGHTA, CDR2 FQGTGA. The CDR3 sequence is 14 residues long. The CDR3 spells CASSVPGTVYGYTF. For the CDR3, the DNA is TGTGCCAGCAGCGTACCCGGGACAGTCTATGGCTACACCTTC.

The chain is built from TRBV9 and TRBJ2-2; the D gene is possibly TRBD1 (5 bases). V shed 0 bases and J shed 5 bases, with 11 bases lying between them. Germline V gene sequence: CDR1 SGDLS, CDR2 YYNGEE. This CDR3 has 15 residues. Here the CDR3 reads CASSVGTGRTGELFF. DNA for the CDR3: TGTGCCAGCAGCGTAGGAACAGGCCGTACCGGGGAGCTGTTTTTT.

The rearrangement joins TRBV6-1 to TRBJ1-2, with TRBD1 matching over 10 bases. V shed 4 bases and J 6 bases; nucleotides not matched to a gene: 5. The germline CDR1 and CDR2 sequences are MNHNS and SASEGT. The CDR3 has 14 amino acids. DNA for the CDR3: TGTGCCAGCAGTGTAGACAGGGGGCTTAATGGCTACACCTTC. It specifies CASSVDRGLNGYTF.

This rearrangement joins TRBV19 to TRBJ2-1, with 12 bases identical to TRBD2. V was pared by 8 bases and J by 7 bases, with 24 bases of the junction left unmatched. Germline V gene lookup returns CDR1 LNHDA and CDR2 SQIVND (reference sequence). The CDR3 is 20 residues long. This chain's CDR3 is CASGETGLAGWSVLGNEQFF. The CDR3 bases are TGTGCCAGTGGTGAAACCGGACTAGCGGGATGGTCTGTATTGGGAAATGAGCAGTTCTTC. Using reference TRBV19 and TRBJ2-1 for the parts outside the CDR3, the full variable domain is DGGITQSPKYLFRKEGQNVTLSCEQNLNHDAMYWYRQDPGQGLRLIYYSQIVNDFQKGDIAEGYSVSREKKESFPLTVTSAQKNPTAFYLCASGETGLAGWSVLGNEQFFGPGTRLTVL.

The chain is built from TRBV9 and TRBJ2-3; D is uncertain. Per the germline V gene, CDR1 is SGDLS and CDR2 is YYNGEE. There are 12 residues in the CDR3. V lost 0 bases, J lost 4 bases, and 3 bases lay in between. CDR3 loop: CASSVGPDTQYF. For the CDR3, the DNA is TGTGCCAGCAGCGTAGGACCAGATACGCAGTATTTT.

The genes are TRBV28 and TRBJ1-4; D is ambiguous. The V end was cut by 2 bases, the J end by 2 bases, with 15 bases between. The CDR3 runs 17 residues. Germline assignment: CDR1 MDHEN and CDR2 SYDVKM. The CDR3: CASSLGQRFSTNEKLFF. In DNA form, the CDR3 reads TGTGCCAGCAGTTTAGGTCAGCGTTTCTCGACTAATGAAAAACTGTTTTTT.

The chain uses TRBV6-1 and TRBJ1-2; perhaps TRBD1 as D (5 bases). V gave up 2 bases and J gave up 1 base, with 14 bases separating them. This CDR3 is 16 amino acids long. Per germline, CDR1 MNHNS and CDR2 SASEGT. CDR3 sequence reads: CASSEIGARSNYGYTF. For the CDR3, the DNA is TGTGCCAGCAGTGAAATCGGGGCCAGGAGTAACTATGGCTACACCTTC.

Here the CDR3 reads CASSLGGGQEQYF. CDR3 in DNA: TGTGCCAGCAGTTTAGGCGGTGGTCAGGAGCAGTACTTC. The V call is TRBV28, the J call TRBJ2-7, with unresolved D. The CDR3 sequence is 13 residues long. V was clipped by 2 bases and J by 7 bases, with 12 bases between them. Germline V gene data show CDR1 as MDHEN and CDR2 as SYDVKM.

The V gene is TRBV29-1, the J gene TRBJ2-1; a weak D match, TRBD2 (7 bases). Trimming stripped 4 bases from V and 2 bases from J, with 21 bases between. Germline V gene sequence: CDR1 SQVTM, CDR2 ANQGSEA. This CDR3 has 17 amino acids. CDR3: CSVGILGGRFTYNEQFF. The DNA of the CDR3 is TGCAGCGTTGGAATTTTGGGGGGGCGCTTCACCTACAATGAGCAGTTCTTC.

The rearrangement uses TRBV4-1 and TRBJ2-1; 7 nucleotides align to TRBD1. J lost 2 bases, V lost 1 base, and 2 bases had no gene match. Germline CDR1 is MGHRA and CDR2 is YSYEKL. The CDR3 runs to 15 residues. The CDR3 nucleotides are TGCGCCAGCAGCCAAGGACAGGGCCCCTACAATGAGCAGTTCTTC. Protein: CASSQGQGPYNEQFF.

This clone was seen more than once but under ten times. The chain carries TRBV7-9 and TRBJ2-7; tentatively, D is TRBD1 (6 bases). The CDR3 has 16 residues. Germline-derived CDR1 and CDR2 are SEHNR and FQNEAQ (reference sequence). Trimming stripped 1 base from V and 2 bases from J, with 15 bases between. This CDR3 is CASSLVPSGTPYEQYF. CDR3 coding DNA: TGTGCCAGCAGCTTAGTCCCTAGTGGGACACCCTACGAGCAGTACTTC. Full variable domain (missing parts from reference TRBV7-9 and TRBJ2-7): DTGVSQNPRHKITKRGQNVTFRCDPISEHNRLYWYRQTLGQGPEFLTYFQNEAQLEKSRLLSDRFSAERPKGSFSTLEIQRTEQGDSAMYLCASSLVPSGTPYEQYFGPGTRLTVT.

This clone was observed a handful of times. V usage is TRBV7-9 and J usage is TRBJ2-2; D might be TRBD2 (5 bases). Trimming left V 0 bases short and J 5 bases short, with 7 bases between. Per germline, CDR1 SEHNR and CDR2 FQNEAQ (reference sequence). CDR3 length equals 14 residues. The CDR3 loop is CASSLAGVTGELFF. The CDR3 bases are TGTGCCAGCAGCTTAGCGGGAGTAACCGGGGAGCTGTTTTTT.

DNA for the CDR3: TGCGCCAGCAGCTTGCTGGGACAGGGGGCCACCTACGAGCAGTACTTC. As protein: CASSLLGQGATYEQYF. The chain combines TRBV5-1 with TRBJ2-7, with 12 bases fitting TRBD1. This CDR3 spans 16 amino acids. J was trimmed by 2 bases and V by 1 base; bases with no gene match: 4. CDR1 and CDR2 from the germline V gene are SGHRS and YFSETQ.

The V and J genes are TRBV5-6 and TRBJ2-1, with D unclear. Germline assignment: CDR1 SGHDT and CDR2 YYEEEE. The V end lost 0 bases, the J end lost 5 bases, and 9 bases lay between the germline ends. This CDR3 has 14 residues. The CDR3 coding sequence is TGTGCCAGCAGCTTGGTTGGAGCCGACAATGAGCAGTTCTTC. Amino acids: CASSLVGADNEQFF.